The entry below describes one TCR beta chain. Random hexamers were used to reverse transcribe an amount of about 0.5 to 1 ug RNA. Amplification of TCR beta CDR3 was carried out by immunoSEQ multiplex PCR, which covered 54 Vbeta and 13 Jbeta segments. TCRdb recomputed calls from the immunoSEQ multiplex PCR reads with MiXCR, one row per CDR3 protein. This sample carries around 150,000 distinct CDR3 sequences, around 94% of them seen once, and the ten largest clones take around 0.093%. This entry comes from a study of CD8 T cells in Susac syndrome. This CDR3 is 14 amino acids long. In germline, CDR1 is SGHNT, CDR2 YYREEE (reference sequence). V was cut by 4 bases and J by 8 bases, with 15 bases left in between.

The chain links TRBV5-4 to TRBJ1-4; tentatively, D is TRBD1 (5 bases). This receptor was taken from a human donor with multiple sclerosis. The sequenced sample consisted of CD4+ T cells from PBMCs. The CDR3: CASSVMGVQEKLFF. DNA for the CDR3: TGTGCCAGCAGCGTGATGGGGGTGCAAGAAAAACTGTTTTTT.